The T cell receptor beta chain under discussion was sequenced for a study of blood T cell repertoires in COVID-19. Across the study: Samples of COVID-19 (acute and convalescent) were obtained from the United States, Italy and Spain.

The length of the CDR3 is 16 residues. With 0 bases clipped from V and 2 bases from J, the junction kept 6 bases outside the gene matches. CDR1 and CDR2 from the germline V gene are WSHSY and SAAADI. Cohorts were assigned according to the clinical history that participants reported. Study processing details: Cell counts per sample came from amplifying reference gene primers. Clones were sequenced by immunoSEQ multiplex PCR, and TCRdb holds only the in-frame ones, with some missing. V, J and clone size derive from that table, while D and trimming were established from the DNA sequence. Among around 190,000 clones listed, over 80% were seen once.

The clonotype was recovered from a man in his late teens or twenties with acute COVID-19. The specimen sequenced was PBMCs or T cells enriched from blood (not recorded which). The V call is TRBV10-2, the J call TRBJ2-7, with TRBD1 matching 8 bases. CDR3 in DNA: TGCGCCAGCAGTGAGTCATTTGGACAGGGAGCCTACGAGCAGTACTTC. This encodes CASSESFGQGAYEQYF.